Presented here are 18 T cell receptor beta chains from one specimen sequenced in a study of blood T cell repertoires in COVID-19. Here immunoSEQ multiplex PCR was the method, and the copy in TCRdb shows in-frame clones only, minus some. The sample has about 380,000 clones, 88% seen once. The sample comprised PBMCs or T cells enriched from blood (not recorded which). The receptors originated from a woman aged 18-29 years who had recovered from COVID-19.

The chain's CDR3 is CASSGSGGASYNEQFF. Written as DNA, the CDR3 is TGTGCCAGCAGTGGTAGCGGGGGGGCTTCCTACAATGAGCAGTTCTTC. The chain is built from TRBV2 and TRBJ2-1; 11 bases are a match to TRBD2. Germline assignment: CDR1 SNHLY and CDR2 FYNNEI. J was trimmed by 1 base and V by 4 bases; bases with no gene match: 3. The CDR3 contains 16 residues.

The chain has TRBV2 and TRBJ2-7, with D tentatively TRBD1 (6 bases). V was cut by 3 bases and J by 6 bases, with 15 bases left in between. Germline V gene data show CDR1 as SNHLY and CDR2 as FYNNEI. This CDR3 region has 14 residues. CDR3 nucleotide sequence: TGTGCCAGCAGTGACCATCAGGGGCAGGTCGAGCAGTACTTC. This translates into CASSDHQGQVEQYF.

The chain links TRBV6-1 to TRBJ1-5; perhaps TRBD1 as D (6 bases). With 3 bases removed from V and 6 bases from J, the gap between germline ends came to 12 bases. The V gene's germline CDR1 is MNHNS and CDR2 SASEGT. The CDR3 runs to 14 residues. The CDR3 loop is CASSESGQIQPQHF. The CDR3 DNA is TGTGCCAGCAGTGAGTCGGGACAAATTCAGCCCCAGCATTTT.

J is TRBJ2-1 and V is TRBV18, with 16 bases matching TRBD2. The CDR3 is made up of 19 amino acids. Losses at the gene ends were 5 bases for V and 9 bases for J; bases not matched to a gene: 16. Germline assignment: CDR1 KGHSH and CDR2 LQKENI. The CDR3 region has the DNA TGTGCCAGCTCAGGAAGACCCGGGACTAGCGGGGGGGCCTCGAGTGAGCAGTTCTTC. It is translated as CASSGRPGTSGGASSEQFF. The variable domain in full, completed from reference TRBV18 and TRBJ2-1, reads NAGVMQNPRHLVRRRGQEARLRCSPMKGHSHVYWYRQLPEEGLKFMVYLQKENIIDESGMPKERFSAEFPKEGPSILRIQQVVRGDSAAYFCASSGRPGTSGGASSEQFFGPGTRLTVL.

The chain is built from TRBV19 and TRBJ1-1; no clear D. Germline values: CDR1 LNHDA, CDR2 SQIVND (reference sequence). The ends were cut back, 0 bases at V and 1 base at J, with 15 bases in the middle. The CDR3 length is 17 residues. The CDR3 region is CASSIDVSSGWNTEAFF. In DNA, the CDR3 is TGTGCCAGTAGTATAGACGTCTCTTCGGGGTGGAACACTGAAGCTTTCTTT.

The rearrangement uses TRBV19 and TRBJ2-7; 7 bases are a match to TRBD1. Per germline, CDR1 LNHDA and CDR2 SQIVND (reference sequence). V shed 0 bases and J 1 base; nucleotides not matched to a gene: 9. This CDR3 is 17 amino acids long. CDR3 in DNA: TGTGCCAGTAGTATAGAGAGATGGACAGGCCGGTCCTACGAGCAGTACTTC. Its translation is CASSIERWTGRSYEQYF.

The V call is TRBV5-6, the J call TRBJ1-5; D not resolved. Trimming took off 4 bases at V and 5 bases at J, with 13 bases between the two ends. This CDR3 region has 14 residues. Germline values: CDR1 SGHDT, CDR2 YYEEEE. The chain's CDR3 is CASSLDPTDQPQHF. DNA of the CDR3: TGTGCCAGCAGCCTCGATCCTACAGATCAGCCCCAGCATTTT.

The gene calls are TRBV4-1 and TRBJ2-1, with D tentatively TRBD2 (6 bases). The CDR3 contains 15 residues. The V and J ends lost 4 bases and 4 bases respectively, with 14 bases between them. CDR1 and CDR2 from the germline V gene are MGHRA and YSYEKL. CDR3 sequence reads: CASSLRIRGYNEQFF. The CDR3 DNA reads TGCGCCAGCAGCCTTCGTATCCGGGGGTACAATGAGCAGTTCTTC.

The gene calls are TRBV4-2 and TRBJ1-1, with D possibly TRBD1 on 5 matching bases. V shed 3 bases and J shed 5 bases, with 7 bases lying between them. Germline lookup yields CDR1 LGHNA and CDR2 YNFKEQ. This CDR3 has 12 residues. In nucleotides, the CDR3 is TGTGCCAGCAGCCATGCAGGGACTGAAGCTTTCTTT. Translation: CASSHAGTEAFF.

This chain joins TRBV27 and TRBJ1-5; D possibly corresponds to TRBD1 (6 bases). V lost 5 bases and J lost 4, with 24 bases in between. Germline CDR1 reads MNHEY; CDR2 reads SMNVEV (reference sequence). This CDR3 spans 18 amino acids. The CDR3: CASSARPDSRGGNQPQHF. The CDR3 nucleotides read TGTGCCAGCAGTGCAAGACCAGATTCCAGGGGAGGGAATCAGCCCCAGCATTTT.

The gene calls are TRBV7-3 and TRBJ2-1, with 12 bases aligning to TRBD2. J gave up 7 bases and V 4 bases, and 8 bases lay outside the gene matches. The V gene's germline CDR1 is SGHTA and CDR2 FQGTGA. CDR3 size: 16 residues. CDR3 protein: CASSSSSGGVLNEQFF. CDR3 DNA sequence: TGTGCCAGCAGCTCCTCTAGCGGGGGGGTCTTGAATGAGCAGTTCTTC.

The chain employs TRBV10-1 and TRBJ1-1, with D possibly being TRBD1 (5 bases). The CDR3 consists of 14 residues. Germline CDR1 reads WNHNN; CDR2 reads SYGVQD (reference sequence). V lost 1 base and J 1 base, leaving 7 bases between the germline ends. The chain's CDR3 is CASSELRGNTEAFF. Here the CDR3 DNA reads TGCGCCAGCAGTGAGTTAAGGGGGAACACTGAAGCTTTCTTT.

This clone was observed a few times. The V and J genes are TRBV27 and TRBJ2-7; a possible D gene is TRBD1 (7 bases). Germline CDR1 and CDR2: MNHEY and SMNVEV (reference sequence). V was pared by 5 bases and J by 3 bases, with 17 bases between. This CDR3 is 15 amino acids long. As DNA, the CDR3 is TGTGCCAGCAGTCCAGGGACAGTCGGGGGCTACGAGCAGTACTTC. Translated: CASSPGTVGGYEQYF.

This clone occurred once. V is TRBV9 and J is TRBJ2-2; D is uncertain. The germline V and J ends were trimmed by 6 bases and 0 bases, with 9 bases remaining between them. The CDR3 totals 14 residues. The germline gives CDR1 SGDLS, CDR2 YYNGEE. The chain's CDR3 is CASILTANTGELFF. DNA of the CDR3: TGTGCCAGCATCCTCACGGCGAACACCGGGGAGCTGTTTTTT.

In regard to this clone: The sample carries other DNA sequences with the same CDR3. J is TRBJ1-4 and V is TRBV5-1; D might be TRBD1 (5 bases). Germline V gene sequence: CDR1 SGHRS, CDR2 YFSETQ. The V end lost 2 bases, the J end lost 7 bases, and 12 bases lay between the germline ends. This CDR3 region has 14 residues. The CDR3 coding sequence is TGCGCCAGCAGCTTTGGGCAGGGTGGTGAAAAACTGTTTTTT. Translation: CASSFGQGGEKLFF. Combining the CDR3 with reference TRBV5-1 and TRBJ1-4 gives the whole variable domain KAGVTQTPRYLIKTRGQQVTLSCSPISGHRSVSWYQQTPGQGLQFLFEYFSETQRNKGNFPGRFSGRQFSNSRSEMNVSTLELGDSALYLCASSFGQGGEKLFFGSGTQLSVL.

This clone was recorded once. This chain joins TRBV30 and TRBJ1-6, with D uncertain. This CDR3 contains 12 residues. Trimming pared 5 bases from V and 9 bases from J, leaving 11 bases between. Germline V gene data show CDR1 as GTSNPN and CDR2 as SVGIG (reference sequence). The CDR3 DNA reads TGTGCCTGGGGTGACAAAGGTTCACCCCTCCACTTT. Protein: CAWGDKGSPLHF.

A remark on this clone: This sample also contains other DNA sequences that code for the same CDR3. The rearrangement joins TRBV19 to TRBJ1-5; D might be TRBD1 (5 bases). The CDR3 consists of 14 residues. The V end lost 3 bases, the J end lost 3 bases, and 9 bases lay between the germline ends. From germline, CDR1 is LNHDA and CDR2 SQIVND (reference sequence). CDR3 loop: CASSIQGSNQPQHF. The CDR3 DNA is TGTGCCAGTAGTATTCAGGGCTCCAATCAGCCCCAGCATTTT.

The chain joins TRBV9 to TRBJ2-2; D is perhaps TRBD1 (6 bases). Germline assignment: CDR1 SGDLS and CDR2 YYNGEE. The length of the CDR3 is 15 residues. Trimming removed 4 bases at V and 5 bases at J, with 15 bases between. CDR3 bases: TGTGCCAGCAGCTTGAGTCAGGGGCCAACCGGGGAGCTGTTTTTT. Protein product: CASSLSQGPTGELFF.